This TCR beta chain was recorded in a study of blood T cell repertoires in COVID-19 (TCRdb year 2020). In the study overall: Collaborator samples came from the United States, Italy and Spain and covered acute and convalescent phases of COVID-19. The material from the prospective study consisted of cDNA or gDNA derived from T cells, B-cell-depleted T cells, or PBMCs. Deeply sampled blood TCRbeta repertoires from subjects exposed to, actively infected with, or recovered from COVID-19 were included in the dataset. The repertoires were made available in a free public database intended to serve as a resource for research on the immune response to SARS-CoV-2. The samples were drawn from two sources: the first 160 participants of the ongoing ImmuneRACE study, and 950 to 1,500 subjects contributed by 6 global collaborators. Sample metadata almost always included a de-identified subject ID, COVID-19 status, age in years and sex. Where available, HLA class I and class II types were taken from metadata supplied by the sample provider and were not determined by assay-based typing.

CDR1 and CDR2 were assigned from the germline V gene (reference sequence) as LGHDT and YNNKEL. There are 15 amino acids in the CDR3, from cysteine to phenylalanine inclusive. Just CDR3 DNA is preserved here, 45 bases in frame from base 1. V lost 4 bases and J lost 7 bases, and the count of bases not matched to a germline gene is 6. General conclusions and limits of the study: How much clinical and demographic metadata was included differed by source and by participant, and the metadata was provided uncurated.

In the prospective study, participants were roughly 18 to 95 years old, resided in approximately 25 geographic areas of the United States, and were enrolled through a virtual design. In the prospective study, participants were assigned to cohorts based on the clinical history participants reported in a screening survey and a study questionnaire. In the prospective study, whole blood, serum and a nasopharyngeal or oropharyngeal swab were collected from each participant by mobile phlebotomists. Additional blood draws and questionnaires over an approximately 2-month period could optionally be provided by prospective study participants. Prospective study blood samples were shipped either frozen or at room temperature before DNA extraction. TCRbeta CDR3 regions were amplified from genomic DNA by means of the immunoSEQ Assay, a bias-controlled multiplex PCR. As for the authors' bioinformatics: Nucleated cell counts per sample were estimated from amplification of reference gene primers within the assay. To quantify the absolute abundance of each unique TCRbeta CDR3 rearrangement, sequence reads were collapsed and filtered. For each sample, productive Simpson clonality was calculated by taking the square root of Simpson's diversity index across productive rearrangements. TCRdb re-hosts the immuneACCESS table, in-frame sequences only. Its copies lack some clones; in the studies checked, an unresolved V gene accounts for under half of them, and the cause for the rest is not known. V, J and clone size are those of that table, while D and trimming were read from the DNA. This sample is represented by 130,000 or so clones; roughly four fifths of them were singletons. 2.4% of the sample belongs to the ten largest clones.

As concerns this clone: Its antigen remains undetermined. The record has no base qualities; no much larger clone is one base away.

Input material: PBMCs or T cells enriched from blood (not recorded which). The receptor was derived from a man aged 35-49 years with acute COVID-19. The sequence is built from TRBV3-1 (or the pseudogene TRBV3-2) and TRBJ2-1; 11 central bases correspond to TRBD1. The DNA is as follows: TGTGCCAGCAGCCCCGGACAGGGGGCTAGAAATGAGCAGTTCTTC. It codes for CASSPGQGARNEQFF.